The 27 T cell receptor beta chains below all came from one sample that was sequenced in a study of blood T cell repertoires in COVID-19. Assay used: immunoSEQ multiplex PCR; TCRdb lists only in-frame clones, some missing. The sample consists of approximately 160,000 clones, over 80% of them appearing once. Source material: peripheral blood. The source is a woman older than 75 with active or convalescent COVID-19.

The chain uses TRBV18 and TRBJ2-2, with D possibly matching TRBD1 (7 bases). The CDR3 loop spans 16 amino acids. V dropped 2 bases and J dropped 4 bases, with 14 bases sitting between them. Germline CDR1 is KGHSH and CDR2 is LQKENI. Written as DNA, the CDR3 is TGTGCCAGCTCACCATCCAGCCAGGGGGGCACCGGGGAGCTGTTTTTT. Its translation: CASSPSSQGGTGELFF.

The chain links TRBV19 to TRBJ1-4, with unresolved D. CDR1 LNHDA and CDR2 SQIVND come from the germline V gene (reference sequence). The CDR3 covers 13 residues. V gave up 8 bases and J gave up 4 bases, with 11 bases separating them. The CDR3, as DNA: TGTGCCAGTCGACAAGATGGTAATGAAAAACTGTTTTTT. It codes for CASRQDGNEKLFF.

The chain joins TRBV3-1 (or the pseudogene TRBV3-2) to TRBJ2-7, with 10 bases identical to TRBD1. The trim removed 2 bases at V and 5 bases at J, leaving 6 bases unmatched. CDR1 is LGHDT, CDR2 YNNKEL, per germline (reference sequence). The CDR3 has 15 residues. The CDR3 is CASSQLRDRGHEQYF. The CDR3 DNA follows: TGTGCCAGCAGCCAACTCCGGGACAGGGGTCACGAGCAGTACTTC.

The gene calls are TRBV6-2 or TRBV6-3 and TRBJ2-7; TRBD2 aligns across 10 bases. V shed 2 bases, J shed 6 bases, and the junction held 4 bases outside the gene matches. Looked up from germline, CDR1 is MNHEY and CDR2 is SVGEGT. This CDR3 contains 14 residues. CDR3 amino acids: CASSYGLAAVEQYF. Written as DNA, the CDR3 is TGTGCCAGCAGTTACGGACTAGCGGCGGTCGAGCAGTACTTC.

A remark on this clone: One end of the junction does not line up with germline, which may come from a read error. Other DNA sequences in the sample encode the same CDR3. J is TRBJ1-4 and V is TRBV4-3; D gene uncertain. CDR1 is LGHNA and CDR2 is YSLEER in the germline V gene. The length of the CDR3 is 16 residues. The CDR3 region is CASSQLGDPTNEKLFF. The CDR3 nucleotides are TGCGCCAGTAGCCAGTTAGGAGATCCAACTAATGAAAAACTGTTTTTT.

The rearrangement joins TRBV18 to TRBJ2-2; 7 bases map to TRBD1. Unmatched junction bases numbered 10, after V lost 2 bases and J lost 1 base. The CDR3 is 18 amino acids. The germline V gene has CDR1 KGHSH and CDR2 LQKENI. In nucleotides, the CDR3 is TGTGCCAGCTCACCAGATTATCCCCGACAGGGGAACACCGGGGAGCTGTTTTTT. Amino acid sequence: CASSPDYPRQGNTGELFF.

The chain recombines TRBV6-5 with TRBJ1-2; D unresolved. This CDR3 contains 13 residues. V lost 6 bases to trimming and J lost 6 bases, with 14 bases between them. Germline V CDR1 and CDR2: MNHEY, SVGAGI. The DNA for the CDR3 is TGTGCCAGCAGACCCGCGGGCGTAAATGGCTACACCTTC. This codes for CASRPAGVNGYTF.

This chain joins TRBV11-3 and TRBJ1-2; D remains ambiguous. V was cut by 4 bases and J by 5 bases, with 14 bases left in between. The CDR3 runs to 14 residues. Germline V gene sequence: CDR1 SGHNT, CDR2 YENEEA. The DNA for the CDR3 is TGTGCCAGCAGCTATGGCCACAGTCTTTATGGCTACACCTTC. As protein: CASSYGHSLYGYTF.

The V gene is TRBV19, the J gene TRBJ2-1; 7 bases align to TRBD2. This CDR3 is 16 amino acids long. The J segment lost 4 bases and the V segment lost 5 bases, leaving 11 bases of the junction unmatched. Germline values: CDR1 LNHDA, CDR2 SQIVND (reference sequence). The CDR3 DNA is TGTGCCAGTAGTCCCCGTCAGGGCGGGGGATACAATGAGCAGTTCTTC. Translating it yields CASSPRQGGGYNEQFF.

The gene calls are TRBV7-6 and TRBJ2-3, with D perhaps matching TRBD2 (5 bases). V was cut by 3 bases and J by 0 bases, with 10 bases left in between. The germline gives CDR1 SGHVS, CDR2 FNYEAQ. The CDR3 runs to 15 residues. The CDR3 region has the DNA TGTGCCAGCAGCTTGGCGGGCTCTAGCACAGATACGCAGTATTTT. It translates to CASSLAGSSTDTQYF. The whole variable domain, remainder taken from reference TRBV7-6 and TRBJ2-3, is GAGVSQSPRYKVTKRGQDVALRCDPISGHVSLYWYRQALGQGPEFLTYFNYEAQQDKSGLPNDRFSAERPEGSISTLTIQRTEQRDSAMYRCASSLAGSSTDTQYFGPGTRLTVL.

The genes are TRBV18 and TRBJ1-5, with 7 positions matching TRBD1. CDR1 and CDR2 (germline): KGHSH, LQKENI. After removal of 1 base from V and 5 bases from J, the junction contained 5 bases not matched to a gene. The CDR3 contains 15 residues. The DNA for the CDR3 is TGTGCCAGCTCACCACGGCAGGGGGGAGATCAGCCCCAGCATTTT. Translating it yields CASSPRQGGDQPQHF.

The genes are TRBV7-9 and TRBJ1-5; no reliable D call. V dropped 1 base and J dropped 4 bases, with 8 bases sitting between them. Per germline, CDR1 SEHNR and CDR2 FQNEAQ (reference sequence). The CDR3 contains 14 residues. The CDR3 bases are TGTGCCAGCAGCTTAGAGGCAGCGAATCAGCCCCAGCATTTT. Its protein is CASSLEAANQPQHF. The variable domain in full, completed from reference TRBV7-9 and TRBJ1-5, reads DTGVSQNPRHKITKRGQNVTFRCDPISEHNRLYWYRQTLGQGPEFLTYFQNEAQLEKSRLLSDRFSAERPKGSFSTLEIQRTEQGDSAMYLCASSLEAANQPQHFGDGTRLSIL.

This rearrangement joins TRBV19 to TRBJ1-3, with D tentatively TRBD1 (6 bases). The length of the CDR3 is 15 residues. Germline V gene lookup returns CDR1 LNHDA and CDR2 SQIVND (reference sequence). V was clipped by 10 bases and J by 8 bases, with 24 bases between them. The CDR3: CATLRGGQVRDTIYF. CDR3 coding DNA: TGTGCCACCCTCCGCGGGGGCCAGGTACGGGACACCATATATTTT. Filled out from reference TRBV19 and TRBJ1-3, the complete variable domain reads DGGITQSPKYLFRKEGQNVTLSCEQNLNHDAMYWYRQDPGQGLRLIYYSQIVNDFQKGDIAEGYSVSREKKESFPLTVTSAQKNPTAFYLCATLRGGQVRDTIYFGEGSWLTVV.

The genes are TRBV19 and TRBJ1-1; D is uncertain. V gave up 3 bases and J gave up 0 bases, with 11 bases separating them. The V gene's germline CDR1 is LNHDA and CDR2 SQIVND (reference sequence). There are 15 residues in the CDR3. CDR3 sequence (DNA): TGTGCCAGTAGTATTGGAGAACTCCTGAACACTGAAGCTTTCTTT. It yields the protein CASSIGELLNTEAFF.

The chain couples TRBV12-3 or TRBV12-4 to TRBJ1-5; D is uncertain. The CDR3 sequence is 11 residues long. Deletions cut 3 bases from V and 6 bases from J, with 3 bases between. Here the CDR3 reads CASSLAQPQHF. CDR3 nucleotides: TGTGCCAGCAGTTTGGCTCAGCCCCAGCATTTT.

This chain connects TRBV11-2 to TRBJ2-5; D gene uncertain. The CDR3 runs 12 residues. Trimming cost V 5 bases and J 7 bases, with 11 bases left between them. Germline V CDR1 and CDR2: SGHAT, FQNNGV. CDR3 DNA: TGTGCCAGCAGCCTCACTGACTTGACCCAGTACTTC. Amino acids: CASSLTDLTQYF.

This clone was found once. The chain employs TRBV18 and TRBJ1-2, with 7 positions matching TRBD1. V lost 4 bases, J lost 3 bases, and 11 bases stayed unmatched. Looked up from germline, CDR1 is KGHSH and CDR2 is LQKENI. The CDR3 runs 16 residues. CDR3 loop: CASSRALQGKDYGYTF. The DNA of the CDR3 is TGTGCCAGCTCACGGGCCTTACAGGGGAAAGACTATGGCTACACCTTC.

The CDR3 here is CASSLNRGRGKTQYF. The DNA of the CDR3 is TGTGCCAGCAGCTTGAACAGGGGGCGCGGTAAGACCCAGTACTTC. The chain recombines TRBV5-4 with TRBJ2-5, with TRBD1 matching over 9 bases. This CDR3 has 15 residues. The V gene end was trimmed by 1 base and the J gene end by 6 bases; junction bases not matched to a gene: 7. Looked up from germline, CDR1 is SGHNT and CDR2 is YYREEE (reference sequence).

The gene calls are TRBV21-1 and TRBJ1-4. TRBV21-1 is termed a pseudogene. This CDR3 region has 11 residues. The CDR3, as DNA: TGTGCCAGCAGCAGCGGGAGAAAACTGTTTTTT. It specifies CASSSGRKLFF.

This rearrangement joins TRBV18 to TRBJ2-1; 9 nucleotides agree with TRBD2. CDR3 length equals 16 residues. CDR1 is KGHSH, CDR2 LQKENI, per germline. With V trimmed by 0 bases and J by 6 bases, 6 bases remained unmatched. The CDR3 spells CASSPPAGGASNEQFF. The CDR3 nucleotides read TGTGCCAGCTCACCACCGGCGGGGGGGGCCTCCAATGAGCAGTTCTTC.

The rearrangement uses TRBV14 and TRBJ2-2, with D hard to call. V gave up 1 base and J gave up 1 base, with 10 bases separating them. CDR1 SGHDN and CDR2 FVKESK come from the germline V gene. The CDR3 length is 16 residues. The CDR3 nucleotides are TGTGCCAGCAGCCAAGTCTTGGGCCGGAACACCGGGGAGCTGTTTTTT. Amino acids: CASSQVLGRNTGELFF.

The chain is built from TRBV4-1 and TRBJ2-5; 12 bases map to TRBD2. CDR3 length: 20 amino acids. The germline V gene has CDR1 MGHRA and CDR2 YSYEKL. V dropped 4 bases and J dropped 2; count of bases not matched to a gene: 17. DNA of the CDR3: TGCGCCAGCAGCCCTGAAGGACGGGCTAGCGGGGGGGCCAGGCAAGAGACCCAGTACTTC. Its protein is CASSPEGRASGGARQETQYF.

The table lists this clone with a few counts. J is TRBJ1-5 and V is TRBV19; D not resolved. CDR3 length equals 13 residues. Germline values: CDR1 LNHDA, CDR2 SQIVND (reference sequence). V was clipped by 8 bases and J by 5 bases, with 13 bases between them. The CDR3 DNA follows: TGTGCCAGTCGTTTGGCGACTTATCAGCCCCAGCATTTT. It translates to CASRLATYQPQHF.

This clone was observed a handful of times. The rearrangement uses TRBV7-8 and TRBJ1-3, with 7 bases that match TRBD1. This CDR3 has 16 amino acids. The trim removed 4 bases at V and 0 bases at J, leaving 6 bases unmatched. From germline, CDR1 is SGHVS and CDR2 FQNEAQ. CDR3 sequence: CASSSETGLSGNTIYF. DNA of the CDR3: TGTGCCAGCAGCTCGGAGACAGGGCTCTCTGGAAACACCATATATTTT.

The chain is built from TRBV5-6 and TRBJ1-2; a possible D gene is TRBD1 (5 bases). With 5 bases removed from V and 0 bases from J, the gap between germline ends came to 8 bases. Germline lookup yields CDR1 SGHDT and CDR2 YYEEEE. The CDR3 consists of 13 residues. CDR3 sequence reads: CASSPTANYGYTF. The CDR3 coding sequence is TGTGCCAGCAGTCCGACAGCTAACTATGGCTACACCTTC.

The chain is built from TRBV25-1 and TRBJ2-7; a weak D match, TRBD1 (6 bases). CDR1 and CDR2 (germline): MGHDK, SYGVNS. V was cut by 3 bases and J by 3 bases, with 6 bases left in between. The CDR3 runs 12 residues. CDR3 in amino acids: CASSDRGYEQYF. CDR3 nucleotides: TGTGCCAGCAGTGACAGGGGCTACGAGCAGTACTTC.

The chain combines TRBV5-1 with TRBJ2-1; 9 positions agree with TRBD2. The V and J ends lost 0 bases and 7 bases, in that order; junction bases with no gene match: 8. This CDR3 spans 16 amino acids. In germline, CDR1 is SGHRS, CDR2 YFSETQ. The CDR3 DNA follows: TGCGCCAGCAGCTTGGGCCTTAGCGGGGGCTTTAATGAGCAGTTCTTC. This encodes CASSLGLSGGFNEQFF.